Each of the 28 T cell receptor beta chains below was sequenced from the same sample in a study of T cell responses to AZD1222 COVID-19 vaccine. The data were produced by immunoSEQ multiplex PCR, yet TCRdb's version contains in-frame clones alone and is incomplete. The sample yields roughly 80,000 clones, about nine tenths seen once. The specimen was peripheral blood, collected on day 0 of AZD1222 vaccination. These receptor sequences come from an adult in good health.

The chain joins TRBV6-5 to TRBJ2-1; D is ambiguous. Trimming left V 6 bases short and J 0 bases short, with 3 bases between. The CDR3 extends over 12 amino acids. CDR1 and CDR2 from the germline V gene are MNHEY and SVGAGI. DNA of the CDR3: TGTGCCAGCAGAGGCTCCTACAATGAGCAGTTCTTC. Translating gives CASRGSYNEQFF.

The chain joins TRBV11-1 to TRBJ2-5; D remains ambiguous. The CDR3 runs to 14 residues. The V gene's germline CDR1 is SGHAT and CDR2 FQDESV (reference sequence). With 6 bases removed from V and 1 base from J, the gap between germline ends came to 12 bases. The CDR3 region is CASSTRLPQETQYF. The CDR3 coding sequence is TGTGCCAGCAGTACGAGGCTGCCCCAAGAGACCCAGTACTTC.

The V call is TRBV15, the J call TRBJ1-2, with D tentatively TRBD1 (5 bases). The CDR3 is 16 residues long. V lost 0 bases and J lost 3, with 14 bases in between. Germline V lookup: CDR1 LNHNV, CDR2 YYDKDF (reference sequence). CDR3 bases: TGTGCCACCAGCAGAGACGGGTACAGGTTCGACTATGGCTACACCTTC. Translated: CATSRDGYRFDYGYTF.

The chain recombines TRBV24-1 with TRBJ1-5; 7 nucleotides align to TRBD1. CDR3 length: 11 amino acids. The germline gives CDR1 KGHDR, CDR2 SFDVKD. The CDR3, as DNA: TGTACAAAGGGAGGGGGCCAGCCCCAGCATTTT. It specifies CTKGGGQPQHF.

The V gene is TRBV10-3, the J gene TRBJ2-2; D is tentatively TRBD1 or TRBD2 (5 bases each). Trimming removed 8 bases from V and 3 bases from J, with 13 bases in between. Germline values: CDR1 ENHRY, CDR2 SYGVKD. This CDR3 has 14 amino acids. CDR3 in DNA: TGTGCCATCGATAAGGGGCGGGACACCGGGGAGCTGTTTTTT. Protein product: CAIDKGRDTGELFF.

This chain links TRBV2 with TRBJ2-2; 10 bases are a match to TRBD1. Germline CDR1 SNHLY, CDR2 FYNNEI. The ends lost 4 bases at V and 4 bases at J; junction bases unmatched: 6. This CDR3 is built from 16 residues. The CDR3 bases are TGTGCCAGCAGTGGACAGGGGGCCCGGGTCACCGGGGAGCTGTTTTTT. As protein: CASSGQGARVTGELFF.

The chain's CDR3 is CASSQSGEETQYF. CDR3 coding DNA: TGTGCCAGCAGCCAAAGCGGGGAAGAGACCCAGTACTTC. The chain links TRBV3-1 (or the pseudogene TRBV3-2) to TRBJ2-5, with 7 nucleotides matching TRBD2. The CDR3 covers 13 residues. Germline V gene data show CDR1 as LGHDT and CDR2 as YNNKEL (reference sequence). V was pared by 2 bases and J by 3 bases, with 0 bases of the junction left unmatched.

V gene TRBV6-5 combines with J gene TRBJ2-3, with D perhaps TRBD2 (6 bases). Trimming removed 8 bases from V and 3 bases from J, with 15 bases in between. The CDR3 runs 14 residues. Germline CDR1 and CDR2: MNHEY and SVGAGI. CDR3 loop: CASCRGAETDTQYF. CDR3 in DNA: TGTGCCAGCTGCCGCGGGGCTGAGACAGATACGCAGTATTTT.

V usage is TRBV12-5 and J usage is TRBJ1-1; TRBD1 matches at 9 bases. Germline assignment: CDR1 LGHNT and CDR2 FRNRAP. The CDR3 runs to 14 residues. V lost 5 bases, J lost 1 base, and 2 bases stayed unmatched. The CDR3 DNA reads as TGTGCTAGTGGTCTGACAGGGGGGAACACTGAAGCTTTCTTT. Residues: CASGLTGGNTEAFF.

CDR3 nucleotides: TGTGCCAGCTCACCACTCTCAGGGGATAATGAAAAACTGTTTTTT. Translating gives CASSPLSGDNEKLFF. The chain carries TRBV18 and TRBJ1-4, with D possibly TRBD1 on 6 matching bases. Germline CDR1 reads KGHSH; CDR2 reads LQKENI. The CDR3 contains 15 residues. With 1 base removed from V and 4 bases from J, the gap between germline ends came to 10 bases.

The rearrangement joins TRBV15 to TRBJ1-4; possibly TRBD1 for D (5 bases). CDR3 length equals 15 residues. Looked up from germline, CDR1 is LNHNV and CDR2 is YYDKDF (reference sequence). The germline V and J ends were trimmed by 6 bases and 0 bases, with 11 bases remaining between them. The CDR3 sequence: CATSPTAATNEKLFF. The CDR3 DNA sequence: TGTGCCACCAGTCCGACAGCCGCAACTAATGAAAAACTGTTTTTT. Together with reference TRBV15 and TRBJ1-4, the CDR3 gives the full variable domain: DAMVIQNPRYQVTQFGKPVTLSCSQTLNHNVMYWYQQKSSQAPKLLFHYYDKDFNNEADTPDNFQSRRPNTSFCFLDIRSPGLGDTAMYLCATSPTAATNEKLFFGSGTQLSVL.

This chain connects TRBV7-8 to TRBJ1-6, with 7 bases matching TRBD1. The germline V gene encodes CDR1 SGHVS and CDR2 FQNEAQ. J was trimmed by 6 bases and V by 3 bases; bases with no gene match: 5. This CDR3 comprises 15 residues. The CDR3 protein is CASSFGTGANSPLHF. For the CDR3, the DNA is TGTGCCAGCAGCTTTGGTACAGGGGCTAATTCACCCCTCCACTTT.

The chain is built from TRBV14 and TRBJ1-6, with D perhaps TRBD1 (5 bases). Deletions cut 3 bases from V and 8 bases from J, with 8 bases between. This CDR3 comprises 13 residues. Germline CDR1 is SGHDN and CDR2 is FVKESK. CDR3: CASSHLGHSPLHF. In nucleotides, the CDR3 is TGTGCCAGCAGCCACCTGGGACATTCACCCCTCCACTTT.

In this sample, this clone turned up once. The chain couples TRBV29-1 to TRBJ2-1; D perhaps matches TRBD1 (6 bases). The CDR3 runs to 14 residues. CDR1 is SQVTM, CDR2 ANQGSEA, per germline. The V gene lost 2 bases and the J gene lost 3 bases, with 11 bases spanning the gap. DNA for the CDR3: TGCAGCGTTGAAAGGACAGTGGTCTACAATGAGCAGTTCTTC. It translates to CSVERTVVYNEQFF.

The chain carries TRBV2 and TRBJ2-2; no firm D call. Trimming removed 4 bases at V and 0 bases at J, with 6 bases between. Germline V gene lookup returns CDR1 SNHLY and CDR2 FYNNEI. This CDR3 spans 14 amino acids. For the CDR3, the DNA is TGTGCCAGCAGTGTTGGGGCGAACACCGGGGAGCTGTTTTTT. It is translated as CASSVGANTGELFF.

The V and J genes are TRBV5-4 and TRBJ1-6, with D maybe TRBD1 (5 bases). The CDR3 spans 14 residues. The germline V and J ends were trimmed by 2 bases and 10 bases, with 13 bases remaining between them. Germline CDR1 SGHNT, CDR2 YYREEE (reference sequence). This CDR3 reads CASSFGSWGSPLHF. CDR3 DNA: TGTGCCAGCAGCTTTGGCTCCTGGGGGTCACCCCTCCACTTT.

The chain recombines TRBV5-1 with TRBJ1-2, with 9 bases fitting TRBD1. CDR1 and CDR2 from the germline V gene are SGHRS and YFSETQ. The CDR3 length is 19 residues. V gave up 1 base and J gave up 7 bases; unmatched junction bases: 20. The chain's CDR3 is CASSLQPSPGQGLHGGYTF. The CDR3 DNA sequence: TGCGCCAGCAGCTTGCAGCCATCACCGGGACAGGGACTACACGGTGGCTACACCTTC.

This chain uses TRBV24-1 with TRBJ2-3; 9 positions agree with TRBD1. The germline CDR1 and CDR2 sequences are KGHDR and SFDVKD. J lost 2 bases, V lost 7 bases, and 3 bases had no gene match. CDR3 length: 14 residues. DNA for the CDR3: TGTGCCACCAGAGGACAGGGGTTCACAGATACGCAGTATTTT. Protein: CATRGQGFTDTQYF.

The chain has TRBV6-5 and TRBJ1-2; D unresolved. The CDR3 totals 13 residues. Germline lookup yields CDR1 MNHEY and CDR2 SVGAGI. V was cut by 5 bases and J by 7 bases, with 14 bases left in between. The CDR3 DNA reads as TGTGCCAGCAGTCCACCGGGCCTGGGTGGCTACACCTTC. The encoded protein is CASSPPGLGGYTF.

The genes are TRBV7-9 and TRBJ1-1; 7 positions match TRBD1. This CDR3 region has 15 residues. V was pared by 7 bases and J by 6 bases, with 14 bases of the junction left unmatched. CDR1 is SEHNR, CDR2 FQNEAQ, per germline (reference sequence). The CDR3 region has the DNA TGTGCCAGCACTAATGTCGGGGGGACAGACTCTGAAGCTTTCTTT. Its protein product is CASTNVGGTDSEAFF.

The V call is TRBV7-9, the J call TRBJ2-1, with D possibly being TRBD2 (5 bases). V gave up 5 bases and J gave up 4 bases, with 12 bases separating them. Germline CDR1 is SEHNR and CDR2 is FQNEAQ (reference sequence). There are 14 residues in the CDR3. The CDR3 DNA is TGTGCCAGCAGCCTAATGGACTCATACAATGAGCAGTTCTTC. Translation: CASSLMDSYNEQFF.

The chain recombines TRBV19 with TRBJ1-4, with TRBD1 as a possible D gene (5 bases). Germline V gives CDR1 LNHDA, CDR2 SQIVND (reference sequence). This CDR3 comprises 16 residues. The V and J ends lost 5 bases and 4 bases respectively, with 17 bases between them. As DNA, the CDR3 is TGTGCCAGTAGTCGGACCGCCGGGACGCATAATGAAAAACTGTTTTTT. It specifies CASSRTAGTHNEKLFF. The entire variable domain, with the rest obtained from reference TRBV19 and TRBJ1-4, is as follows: DGGITQSPKYLFRKEGQNVTLSCEQNLNHDAMYWYRQDPGQGLRLIYYSQIVNDFQKGDIAEGYSVSREKKESFPLTVTSAQKNPTAFYLCASSRTAGTHNEKLFFGSGTQLSVL.

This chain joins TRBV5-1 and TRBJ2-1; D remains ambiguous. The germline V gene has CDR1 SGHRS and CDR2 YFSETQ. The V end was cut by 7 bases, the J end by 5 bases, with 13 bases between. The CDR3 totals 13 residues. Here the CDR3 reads CASGWTAHNEQFF. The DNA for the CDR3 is TGCGCCAGCGGTTGGACCGCTCACAATGAGCAGTTCTTC.

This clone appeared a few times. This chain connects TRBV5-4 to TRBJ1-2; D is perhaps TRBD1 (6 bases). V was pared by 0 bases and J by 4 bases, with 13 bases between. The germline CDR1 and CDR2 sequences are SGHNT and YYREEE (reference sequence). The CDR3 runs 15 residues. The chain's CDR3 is CASSLGRTVGYGYTF. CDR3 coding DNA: TGTGCCAGCAGCTTGGGGCGGACAGTAGGCTATGGCTACACCTTC.

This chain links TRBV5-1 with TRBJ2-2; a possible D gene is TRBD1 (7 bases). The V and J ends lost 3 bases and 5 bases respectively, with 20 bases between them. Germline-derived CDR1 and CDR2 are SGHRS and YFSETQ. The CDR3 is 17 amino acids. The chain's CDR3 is CASSSYRGAAGTGELFF. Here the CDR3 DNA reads TGCGCCAGCAGCTCTTACAGGGGCGCCGCGGGGACCGGGGAGCTGTTTTTT.

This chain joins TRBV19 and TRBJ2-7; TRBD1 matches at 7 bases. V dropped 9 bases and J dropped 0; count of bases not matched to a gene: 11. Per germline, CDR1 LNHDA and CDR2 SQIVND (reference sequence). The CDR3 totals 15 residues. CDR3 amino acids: CARRHRDSSSYEQYF. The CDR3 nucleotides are TGTGCCAGGCGGCACCGGGACAGTAGCTCCTACGAGCAGTACTTC.

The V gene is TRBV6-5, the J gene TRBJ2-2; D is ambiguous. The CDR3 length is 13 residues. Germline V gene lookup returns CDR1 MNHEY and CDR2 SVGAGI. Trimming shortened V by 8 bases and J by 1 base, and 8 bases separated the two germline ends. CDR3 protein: CASGRGNTGELFF. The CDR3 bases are TGTGCCAGCGGCCGTGGGAACACCGGGGAGCTGTTTTTT.

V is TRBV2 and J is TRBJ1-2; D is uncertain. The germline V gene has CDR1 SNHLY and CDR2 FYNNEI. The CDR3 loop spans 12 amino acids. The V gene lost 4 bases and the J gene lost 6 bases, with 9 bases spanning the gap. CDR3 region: CASSVEGDGYTF. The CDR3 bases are TGTGCCAGCAGTGTGGAGGGAGATGGCTACACCTTC.